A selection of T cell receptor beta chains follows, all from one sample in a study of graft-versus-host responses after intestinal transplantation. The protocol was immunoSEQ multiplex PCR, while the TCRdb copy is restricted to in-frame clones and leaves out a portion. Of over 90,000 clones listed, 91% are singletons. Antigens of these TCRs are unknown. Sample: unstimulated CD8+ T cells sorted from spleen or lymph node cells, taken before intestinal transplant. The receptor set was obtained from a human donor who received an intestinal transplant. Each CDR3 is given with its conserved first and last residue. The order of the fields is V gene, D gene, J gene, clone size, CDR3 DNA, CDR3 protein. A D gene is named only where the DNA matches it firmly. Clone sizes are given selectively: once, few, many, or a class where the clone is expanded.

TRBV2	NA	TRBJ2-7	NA	TGTGCCAGCAAACGGCCAGGGTGGAACGAGCAGTACTTC	CASKRPGWNEQYF
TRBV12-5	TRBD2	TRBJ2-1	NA	TGTGCTAGTGGTGCGGGAGGGCCCAATGAGCAGTTCTTC	CASGAGGPNEQFF
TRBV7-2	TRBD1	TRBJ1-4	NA	TGTGCCAGCAGCTTCGGGTCGGCCTACAGGGGTGGGGAAAAACTGTTTTTT	CASSFGSAYRGGEKLFF
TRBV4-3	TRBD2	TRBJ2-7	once	TGCGCCAGCAGCCAAGATCGGGGGGGGGAGACCTACGAGCAGTACTTC	CASSQDRGGETYEQYF
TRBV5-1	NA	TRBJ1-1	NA	TGCGCCAGCAGCTTCGGGAGCACTGAAGCTTTCTTT	CASSFGSTEAFF
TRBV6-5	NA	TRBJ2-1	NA	TGTGCCAGCAGTTACTCTGAGTACAATGAGCAGTTCTTC	CASSYSEYNEQFF
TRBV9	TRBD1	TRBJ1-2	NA	TGTGCCAGCAGCCCCCATGATCGGGACAGGGGGAGGAACACCTTC	CASSPHDRDRGRNTF
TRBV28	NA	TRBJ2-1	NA	TGTGCCAGCAGTTTATGGGGACGGGAGAGAGGCTACAATGAGCAGTTCTTC	CASSLWGRERGYNEQFF
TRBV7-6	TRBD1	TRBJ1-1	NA	TGTGCCAGCAGCTTAGGGACAGGCACTGAAGCTTTCTTT	CASSLGTGTEAFF
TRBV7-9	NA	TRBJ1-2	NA	TGTGCCAGCAGCTTAGTCGACTCCAACGCCCTTTCAAGTGGCTACACCTTC	CASSLVDSNALSSGYTF
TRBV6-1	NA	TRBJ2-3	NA	TGTGCCAGCAGTGAGGCGCCGGGGGAACGTAAGGTGGATACGCAGTATTTT	CASSEAPGERKVDTQYF
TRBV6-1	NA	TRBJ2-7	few	TGTGCCAGCAGTGAGAGGAGGAGATCGGCCTACGAGCAGTACTTC	CASSERRRSAYEQYF
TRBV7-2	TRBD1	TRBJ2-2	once	TGTGCCAGCAGCTTGGCCGGACAGGGTTCCGGGGAGCTGTTTTTT	CASSLAGQGSGELFF
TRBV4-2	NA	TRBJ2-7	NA	TGTGCCAGCAGCCAAAACCCGGGTACTTACGAGCAGTACTTC	CASSQNPGTYEQYF
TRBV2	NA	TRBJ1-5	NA	TGTGCCAGCAGTGACAGGGACAATCAGCCCCAGCATTTT	CASSDRDNQPQHF
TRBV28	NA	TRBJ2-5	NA	TGTGCCAGCAGGCAAACAGGGTTGGAGACCCAGTACTTC	CASRQTGLETQYF
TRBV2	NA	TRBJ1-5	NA	TGTGCCAGCAGCGACCGGACACTCAATCAGCCCCAGCATTTT	CASSDRTLNQPQHF
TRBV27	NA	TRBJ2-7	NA	TGTGCCAGCAGTCCGCGAGGGACCTACGAGCAGTACTTC	CASSPRGTYEQYF
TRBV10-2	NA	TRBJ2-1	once	TGCGCCAGCAGGTCGGGAAGCTCCTACAATGAGCAGTTCTTC	CASRSGSSYNEQFF
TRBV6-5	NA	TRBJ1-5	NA	TGTGCCAGCAGTTACTCGATCGGGGGAGAGCAGCCCCAGCATTTT	CASSYSIGGEQPQHF
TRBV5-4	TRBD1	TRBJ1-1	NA	TGTGCCAGCAGCTTGCCGCTGGGACAGGAGAACACTGAAGCTTTCTTT	CASSLPLGQENTEAFF
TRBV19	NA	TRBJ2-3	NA	TGTGCCAGTAGTACCAGGGTTAGCACAGATACGCAGTATTTT	CASSTRVSTDTQYF
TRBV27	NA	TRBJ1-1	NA	TGTGCCAGCGGTAGCCGTTCCCTCACTGAAGCTTTCTTT	CASGSRSLTEAFF
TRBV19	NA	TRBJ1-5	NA	TGTGCCAGTAGCTCCGACAGGCAGTTCAATCAGCCCCAGCATTTT	CASSSDRQFNQPQHF
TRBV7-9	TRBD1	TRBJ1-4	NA	TGTGCCAGCAGCTACCGGGACAGGGGTCTTAATGAAAAACTGTTTTTT	CASSYRDRGLNEKLFF
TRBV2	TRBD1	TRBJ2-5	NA	TGTGCCAGCATGGGACAGGGAAAAGAGACCCAGTACTTC	CASMGQGKETQYF
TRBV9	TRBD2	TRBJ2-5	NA	TGTGCCAGCAGCGCCGGGGCCGTAAGCGGGGGAGCCCCCCGGGAGACCCAGTACTTC	CASSAGAVSGGAPRETQYF
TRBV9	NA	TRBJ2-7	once	TGTGCCAGCAGCGTAGGAGGAGGGGCCTACGAGCAGTACTTC	CASSVGGGAYEQYF
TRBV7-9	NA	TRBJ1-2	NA	TGTGCCAGCAGCCCCCCGGGGAGGGCTTATCTAGCTAACTATGGCTACACCTTC	CASSPPGRAYLANYGYTF
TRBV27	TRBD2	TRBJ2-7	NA	TGTGCCAGTCAGATGCGGGGGGACCCCGAGCAGTACTTC	CASQMRGDPEQYF
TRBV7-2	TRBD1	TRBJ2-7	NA	TGTGCCAGCAGCCCCAGGGGGCTCAACGAGCAGTACTTC	CASSPRGLNEQYF